This passage covers 20 T cell receptor beta chains from one sample sequenced in a study of T cell responses to AZD1222 COVID-19 vaccine. Only in-frame clones appear in the TCRdb table, and some are missing; sequencing was by immunoSEQ multiplex PCR. Altogether roughly 150,000 clones are present, roughly 92% being singletons, with the ten largest covering around 2.3%. This sample comprised peripheral blood, obtained on day 0 of AZD1222 vaccination. Receptors originate from an adult in good health.

This clone was found once. The V and J genes are TRBV7-2 and TRBJ2-7, with D hard to call. CDR1 and CDR2 (germline): SGHTA, FQGNSA. V lost 4 bases, J lost 5 bases, and 6 bases lay in between. This CDR3 region has 11 residues. CDR3 loop: CASSSGHEQYF. Written as DNA, the CDR3 is TGTGCCAGCAGCTCCGGGCACGAGCAGTACTTC.

This chain links TRBV12-3 or TRBV12-4 with TRBJ1-2, with a tentative D call TRBD1 (5 bases). The V gene lost 6 bases and the J gene lost 5 bases, with 10 bases spanning the gap. This CDR3 contains 12 residues. CDR3 amino acids: CASSRGHYGYTF. In DNA form, the CDR3 reads TGTGCCAGCAGCCGCGGACATTATGGCTACACCTTC.

The chain is built from TRBV10-3 and TRBJ2-3; D is uncertain. The germline V gene encodes CDR1 ENHRY and CDR2 SYGVKD. The CDR3 is 17 residues long. V was shortened by 6 bases and J by 2 bases, with 21 bases between the two germline ends. The CDR3 is CAISPMTASAPTDTQYF. The CDR3 nucleotides read TGTGCCATCAGCCCTATGACCGCAAGCGCGCCCACAGATACGCAGTATTTT.

The gene calls are TRBV6-2 or TRBV6-3 and TRBJ1-2; D uncertain. V shed 6 bases and J shed 4 bases, with 9 bases lying between them. Germline V gene data show CDR1 as MNHEY and CDR2 as SVGEGT. There are 12 residues in the CDR3. CDR3 region: CASSEGTYGYTF. CDR3 sequence (DNA): TGTGCCAGCAGCGAAGGCACCTATGGCTACACCTTC.

The chain has TRBV6-5 and TRBJ1-5; TRBD1 matches 10 bases. The J segment lost 7 bases and the V segment lost 6 bases, leaving 6 bases of the junction unmatched. This CDR3 has 14 residues. Per germline, CDR1 MNHEY and CDR2 SVGAGI. CDR3 sequence (DNA): TGTGCCAGCAGAGTGACAGGGGGCAGACAGCCCCAGCATTTT. Encoded protein: CASRVTGGRQPQHF.

V usage is TRBV27 and J usage is TRBJ1-1; 8 nucleotides line up with TRBD1. Germline CDR1 is MNHEY and CDR2 is SMNVEV (reference sequence). This CDR3 comprises 16 residues. J was trimmed by 1 base and V by 7 bases; bases with no gene match: 11. The CDR3, as DNA: TGTGCCAGCAACCTGCTCCGGACAGGGCGGAACACTGAAGCTTTCTTT. Its protein product is CASNLLRTGRNTEAFF.

V and J are TRBV6-2 or TRBV6-3 and TRBJ2-3, with 10 bases fitting TRBD1. V lost 6 bases to trimming and J lost 2 bases; unmatched junction nucleotides: 2. The germline V gene has CDR1 MNHEY and CDR2 SVGEGT. CDR3 length: 14 residues. The CDR3 reads CASSGTGVTDTQYF. As DNA, the CDR3 is TGTGCCAGCAGCGGGACAGGGGTCACAGATACGCAGTATTTT.

The gene calls are TRBV24-1 and TRBJ1-2; D call uncertain. The CDR3 length is 14 residues. Trimming left V 3 bases short and J 8 bases short, with 15 bases between. CDR1 is KGHDR, CDR2 SFDVKD, per germline. The CDR3 sequence is CATSDPRGLRGYTF. The CDR3 nucleotides are TGTGCCACCAGTGATCCACGCGGTCTAAGGGGCTACACCTTC.

The genes are TRBV30 and TRBJ1-5, with TRBD1 as a possible D gene (5 bases). The germline V gene has CDR1 GTSNPN and CDR2 SVGIG (reference sequence). The V end was cut by 4 bases, the J end by 0 bases, with 22 bases between. The CDR3 is 18 amino acids. CDR3 loop: CAWTERWGRSNSNQPQHF. The DNA of the CDR3 is TGTGCCTGGACCGAACGTTGGGGCCGATCTAATAGCAATCAGCCCCAGCATTTT.

This rearrangement joins TRBV11-1 to TRBJ1-5, with D uncertain. There are 17 residues in the CDR3. With 0 bases removed from V and 0 bases from J, the gap between germline ends came to 12 bases. Germline V gives CDR1 SGHAT, CDR2 FQDESV (reference sequence). The CDR3 DNA reads as TGTGCCAGCAGCTTAGCTCTGGACGGAGATAGCAATCAGCCCCAGCATTTT. It encodes CASSLALDGDSNQPQHF.

This clone was seen a few times. This chain links TRBV6-5 with TRBJ2-6, with D possibly being TRBD1 (6 bases). The CDR3 runs to 16 residues. The germline gives CDR1 MNHEY, CDR2 SVGAGI. Trimming stripped 2 bases from V and 0 bases from J, with 8 bases between. CDR3 in DNA: TGTGCCAGCAGTTACGAGACAGGCTCTGGGGCCAACGTCCTGACTTTC. Its translation: CASSYETGSGANVLTF.

V and J are TRBV11-1 and TRBJ2-5; possible D gene TRBD1, 6 bases. Trimming shortened V by 2 bases and J by 7 bases, and 11 bases separated the two germline ends. The CDR3 is made up of 13 amino acids. The germline V gene encodes CDR1 SGHAT and CDR2 FQDESV (reference sequence). DNA for the CDR3: TGTGCCAGCAGCTTAAGAGGGGGAAGGACCCAGTACTTC. Translation gives CASSLRGGRTQYF.

V is TRBV18 and J is TRBJ2-3, with D hard to call. The V gene's germline CDR1 is KGHSH and CDR2 LQKENI. Trimming removed 3 bases at V and 6 bases at J, with 10 bases between. CDR3 length: 13 residues. CDR3: CASSPPGRDTQYF. DNA for the CDR3: TGTGCCAGCTCACCTCCGGGCAGGGATACGCAGTATTTT.

This clone was observed once. V gene TRBV19 combines with J gene TRBJ2-1, with 12 positions matching TRBD2. The V gene's germline CDR1 is LNHDA and CDR2 SQIVND (reference sequence). J lost 7 bases, V lost 4 bases, and 2 bases had no gene match. The CDR3 runs to 14 residues. The CDR3 DNA follows: TGTGCCAGTAGTAACACTAGCGGGGGGAATGAGCAGTTCTTC. It is translated as CASSNTSGGNEQFF. Drawing the rest from reference TRBV19 and TRBJ2-1, the complete variable domain is DGGITQSPKYLFRKEGQNVTLSCEQNLNHDAMYWYRQDPGQGLRLIYYSQIVNDFQKGDIAEGYSVSREKKESFPLTVTSAQKNPTAFYLCASSNTSGGNEQFFGPGTRLTVL.

The rearrangement joins TRBV10-1 to TRBJ1-1; D perhaps matches TRBD1 (5 bases). The germline V gene has CDR1 WNHNN and CDR2 SYGVQD (reference sequence). This CDR3 has 11 residues. Trimming stripped 8 bases from V and 7 bases from J, with 11 bases between. The DNA for the CDR3 is TGCGCCAGCCAGGGTTTCGGTGAAGCTTTCTTT. Amino acid sequence: CASQGFGEAFF.

The V gene is TRBV5-1, the J gene TRBJ1-6; no clear D gene. V gave up 1 base and J gave up 0 bases, with 11 bases separating them. CDR3 length: 17 amino acids. Germline CDR1 reads SGHRS; CDR2 reads YFSETQ. The CDR3 nucleotides are TGCGCCAGCAGCTTGTCGGACCATGGCTCCTATAATTCACCCCTCCACTTT. It codes for CASSLSDHGSYNSPLHF.

The chain uses TRBV6-2 or TRBV6-3 and TRBJ2-2; D remains unclear. Germline lookup yields CDR1 MNHEY and CDR2 SVGEGT. V lost 2 bases, J lost 5 bases, and 12 bases lay in between. The CDR3 loop spans 15 amino acids. DNA of the CDR3: TGTGCCAGCAGTTACGCCAGGCCGTCAACCGGGGAGCTGTTTTTT. Amino acid sequence: CASSYARPSTGELFF.

This chain joins TRBV19 and TRBJ2-7; unclear D gene. In germline, CDR1 is LNHDA, CDR2 SQIVND (reference sequence). Trimming took 6 bases from V and 0 from J, leaving 6 bases between them. This CDR3 region has 12 residues. Here the CDR3 reads CASSPGSYEQYF. Here the CDR3 DNA reads TGTGCCAGTAGCCCGGGCTCCTACGAGCAGTACTTC. Based on the CDR3 plus reference TRBV19 and TRBJ2-7, the full variable domain is DGGITQSPKYLFRKEGQNVTLSCEQNLNHDAMYWYRQDPGQGLRLIYYSQIVNDFQKGDIAEGYSVSREKKESFPLTVTSAQKNPTAFYLCASSPGSYEQYFGPGTRLTVT.

This chain joins TRBV7-2 and TRBJ2-7; 8 bases are a match to TRBD1. The CDR3 consists of 15 residues. CDR1 SGHTA and CDR2 FQGNSA come from the germline V gene. V shed 5 bases and J 0 bases; nucleotides not matched to a gene: 6. The CDR3 spells CASSPGQGYSYEQYF. CDR3 DNA sequence: TGTGCCAGCAGCCCCGGACAGGGATACTCCTACGAGCAGTACTTC.

The chain employs TRBV27 and TRBJ2-1, with 9 bases aligning to TRBD1. With V trimmed by 10 bases and J by 7 bases, 8 bases remained unmatched. Germline V gene lookup returns CDR1 MNHEY and CDR2 SMNVEV (reference sequence). The CDR3 contains 13 residues. The CDR3 DNA reads TGTGCCATTGGACAGGGGAATTGGAATGAGCAGTTCTTC. Translated, it gives CAIGQGNWNEQFF.